This entry is about one TCR beta chain. No antigen is known for it. The data were obtained in a study of cytomegalovirus exposure and HLA in healthy donors. The repertoire was sequenced with immunoSEQ multiplex PCR; TCRdb's copy has only in-frame clones and lacks some. The top ten clones hold approximately 1.3% of a sample with fewer than 150,000 clones, 88% of them seen once. Per the germline V gene, CDR1 is SEHNR and CDR2 is FQNEAQ (reference sequence). The CDR3 is 14 residues long. V was trimmed by 3 bases and J by 2 bases, leaving 10 bases between them. General study points: Most TCRs appeared rarely, but some public TCRs recurred in many donors. Listed as cytomegalovirus-associated were 150 or so TCR beta chains.

The sequenced material came from PBMCs. The V and J genes are TRBV7-9 and TRBJ1-2, with no clear D. The clonotype was recovered from a man younger than 45 in good health and CMV-seronegative. CDR3: CASSFFGGNYGYTF. The CDR3 nucleotides read TGTGCCAGCAGCTTTTTCGGAGGGAACTATGGCTACACCTTC. Full variable domain (missing parts from reference TRBV7-9 and TRBJ1-2): DTGVSQNPRHKITKRGQNVTFRCDPISEHNRLYWYRQTLGQGPEFLTYFQNEAQLEKSRLLSDRFSAERPKGSFSTLEIQRTEQGDSAMYLCASSFFGGNYGYTFGSGTRLTVV.